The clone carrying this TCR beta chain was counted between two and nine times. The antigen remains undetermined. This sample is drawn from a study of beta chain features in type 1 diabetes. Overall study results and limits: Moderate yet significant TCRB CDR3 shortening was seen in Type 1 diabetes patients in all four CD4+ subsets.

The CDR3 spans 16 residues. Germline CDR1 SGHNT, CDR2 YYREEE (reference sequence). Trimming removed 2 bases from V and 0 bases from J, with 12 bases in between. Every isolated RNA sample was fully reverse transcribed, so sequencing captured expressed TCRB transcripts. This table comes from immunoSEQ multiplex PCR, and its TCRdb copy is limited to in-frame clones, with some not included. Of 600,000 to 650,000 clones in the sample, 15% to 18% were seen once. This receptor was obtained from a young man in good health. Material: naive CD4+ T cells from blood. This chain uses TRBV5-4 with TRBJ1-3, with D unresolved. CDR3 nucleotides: TGTGCCAGCAGCTTTGGGTCGACCTTCTCTGGAAACACCATATATTTT. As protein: CASSFGSTFSGNTIYF.